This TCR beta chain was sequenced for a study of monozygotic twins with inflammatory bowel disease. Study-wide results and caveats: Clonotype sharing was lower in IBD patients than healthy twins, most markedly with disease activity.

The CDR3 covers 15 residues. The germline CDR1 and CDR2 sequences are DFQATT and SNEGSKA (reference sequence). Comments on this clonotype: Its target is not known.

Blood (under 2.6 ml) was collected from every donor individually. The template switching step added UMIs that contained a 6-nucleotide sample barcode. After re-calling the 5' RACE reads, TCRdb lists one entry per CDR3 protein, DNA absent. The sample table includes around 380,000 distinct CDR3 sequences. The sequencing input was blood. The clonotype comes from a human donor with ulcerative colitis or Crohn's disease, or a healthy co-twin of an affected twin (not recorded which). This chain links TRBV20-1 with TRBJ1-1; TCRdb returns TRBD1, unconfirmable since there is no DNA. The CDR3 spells CSAPPVGRGNTEAFF.